This T cell receptor beta chain was retrieved from a study of cytomegalovirus exposure and HLA in healthy donors. Study outcomes and limitations: Information on immune exposure was restricted to one variable (CMV serostatus). Among donors in an Asian-associated ancestry cluster, a later analysis reportedly found fewer N-insertions than the approximately 700-donor mean. Cytomegalovirus association was assigned to approximately 160 TCR beta chains.

Vbeta (60) and Jbeta (13) primers were used in the PCR. Libraries were prepared by immunoSEQ multiplex PCR; TCRdb keeps only in-frame clonotypes and omits some of them. The repertoire holds some 200,000 clones, with around 86% as singletons. The donors comprised healthy bone marrow donors. The sample holds a few counts of this clone. The antigen is undetermined. This receptor was obtained from a man between 35 and 55 years old in good health and CMV-seropositive. The specimen sequenced was PBMCs.

CDR3 in DNA: TGTGCCAGCAGCGTAGGGCGAGGCAATGAGCAGTTCTTC. This encodes CASSVGRGNEQFF. The V gene is TRBV9, the J gene TRBJ2-1, with D hard to call. The V gene lost 0 bases and the J gene lost 6 bases, with 7 bases spanning the gap. Germline-derived CDR1 and CDR2 are SGDLS and YYNGEE. The CDR3 is made up of 13 amino acids.